This T cell receptor beta chain is drawn from a study of control samples from healthy donors and cancer patients. Only in-frame clones appear in the TCRdb table, and some are missing; sequencing was by immunoSEQ multiplex PCR. The sample includes 140,000 to 150,000 clones, 80% to 95% of them seen just once. The V gene lost 1 base and the J gene lost 1 base, with 11 bases spanning the gap. Germline CDR1 SGHRS, CDR2 YFSETQ. The CDR3 is made up of 15 amino acids. This TCR derives from a man between 18 and 29 years old in good health. Sequenced: blood. The chain employs TRBV5-1 and TRBJ2-5; D unclear. The CDR3: CASSLWGNGQETQYF. CDR3 in DNA: TGCGCCAGCAGCTTGTGGGGAAACGGCCAAGAGACCCAGTACTTC. Variable domain in full (rest from reference TRBV5-1 and TRBJ2-5): KAGVTQTPRYLIKTRGQQVTLSCSPISGHRSVSWYQQTPGQGLQFLFEYFSETQRNKGNFPGRFSGRQFSNSRSEMNVSTLELGDSALYLCASSLWGNGQETQYFGPGTRLLVL.